This T cell receptor (beta chain) was identified during a study of PD-L1 blockade in urothelial cancer. The method was immunoSEQ multiplex PCR; TCRdb's version includes in-frame clones alone and lacks a portion of them. The repertoire includes tens of thousands of clones, approximately 86% of them detected once, and 1.5% to 2% sits in the top ten. Germline CDR1 reads GTSNPN; CDR2 reads SVGIG (reference sequence). The length of the CDR3 is 15 residues. The junction had 13 bases not matched to a gene; V was cut back by 8 bases and J by 7 bases. The receptor was isolated from a man over 45 with urothelial cancer. This rearrangement joins TRBV30 to TRBJ2-1, with 11 nucleotides matching TRBD2. The sample in question was PBMCs, obtained around atezolizumab (anti-PD-L1) treatment. The CDR3 loop is CARKIAGGPGNEQFF. In DNA form, the CDR3 reads TGTGCCCGGAAAATAGCGGGGGGGCCGGGGAATGAGCAGTTCTTC.